The clone carrying this T cell receptor (beta chain) has just a few counts. The target antigen is unknown. Germline-derived CDR1 and CDR2 are MDHEN and SYDVKM. Trimming took off 4 bases at V and 2 bases at J, with 9 bases between the two ends. CDR3 length: 13 amino acids. TCRdb reprocessed the 5' RACE reads via MiXCR and lists one record per CDR3 protein. The table records nearly 650,000 distinct CDR3 sequences, about 7% of them present only once. The record originates from a study of identical twins. Whole-study results and caveats: The analysis was cross-sectional rather than longitudinal within donors. Invariant T cells like MAIT and iNKT could partly confound the zero-insertion analyses. Reduced insertions were recorded for abundant cord blood beta clonotypes, with no such pattern in memory repertoires.

The data were also submitted as part of a second study, on yellow fever vaccine responses in identical twins. From that report: After vaccination, twins' T cell response reportedly seemed partly convergent, partly personalized.

The sequence came from a young woman in good health. Material for sequencing was PBMCs. This rearrangement joins TRBV28 to TRBJ2-7, with no clear D. The CDR3 here is CASSSPQAYEQYF. For the CDR3, the DNA is TGTGCCAGCAGTTCCCCCCAGGCCTACGAGCAGTACTTC.